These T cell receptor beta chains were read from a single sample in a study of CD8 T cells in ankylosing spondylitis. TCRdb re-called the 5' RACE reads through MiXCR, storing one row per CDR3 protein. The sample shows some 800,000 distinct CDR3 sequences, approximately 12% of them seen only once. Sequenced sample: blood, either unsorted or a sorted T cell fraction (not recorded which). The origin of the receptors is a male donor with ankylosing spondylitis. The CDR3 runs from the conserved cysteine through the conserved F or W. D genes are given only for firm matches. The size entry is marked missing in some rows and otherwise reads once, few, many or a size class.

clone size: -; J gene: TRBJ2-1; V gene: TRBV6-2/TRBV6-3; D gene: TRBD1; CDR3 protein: CASSPQGQGHPEQFF; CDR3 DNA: TGTGCCAGCAGTCCCCAGGGACAGGGGCATCCTGAGCAGTTCTTC
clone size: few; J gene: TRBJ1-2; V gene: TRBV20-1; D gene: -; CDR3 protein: CSASLGIGYTF; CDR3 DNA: TGCAGTGCTAGTTTAGGGATAGGCTACACCTTC
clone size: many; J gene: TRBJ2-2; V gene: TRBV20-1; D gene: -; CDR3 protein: CSARRLSQGNTGELFF; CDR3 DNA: TGCAGTGCTAGAAGATTATCACAGGGGAACACCGGGGAGCTGTTTTTT
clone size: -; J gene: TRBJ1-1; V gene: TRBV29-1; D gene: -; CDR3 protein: CSVLLETTEAFF; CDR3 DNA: TGCAGCGTGCTACTTGAGACCACTGAAGCTTTCTTT
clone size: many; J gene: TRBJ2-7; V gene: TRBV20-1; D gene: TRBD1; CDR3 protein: CSARPDRGYYEQYF; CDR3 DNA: TGCAGTGCTAGACCCGACAGGGGGTACTACGAGCAGTACTTC
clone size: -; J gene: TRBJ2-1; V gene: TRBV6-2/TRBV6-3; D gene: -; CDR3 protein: CASSYPWGLTSWAYNEQFF; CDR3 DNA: TGTGCCAGCAGTTACCCTTGGGGGCTTACAAGCTGGGCCTACAATGAGCAGTTCTTC
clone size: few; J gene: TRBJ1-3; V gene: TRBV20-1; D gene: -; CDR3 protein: CSARDRRQARNTIYF; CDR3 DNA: TGCAGTGCTAGAGATCGTCGGCAGGCCCGAAACACCATATATTTT
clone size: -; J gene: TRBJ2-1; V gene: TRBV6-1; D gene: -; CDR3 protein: CASSPDGAADPEQFF; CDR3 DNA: TGTGCCAGCAGCCCCGACGGGGCCGCTGACCCAGAGCAGTTCTTC
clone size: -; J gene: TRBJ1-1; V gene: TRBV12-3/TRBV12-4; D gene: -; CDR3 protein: CASCLNTEAFF; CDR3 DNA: TGTGCCAGCTGTCTGAACACTGAAGCTTTCTTT
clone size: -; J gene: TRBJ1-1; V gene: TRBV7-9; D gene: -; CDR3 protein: CASSLYGTNTEAFF; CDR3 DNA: TGTGCCAGCAGCTTATATGGCACGAACACTGAAGCTTTCTTT
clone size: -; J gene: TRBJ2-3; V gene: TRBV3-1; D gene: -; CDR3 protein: CASSQERHLQYF; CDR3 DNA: TGTGCCAGCAGCCAAGAAAGGCACCTGCAGTATTTT
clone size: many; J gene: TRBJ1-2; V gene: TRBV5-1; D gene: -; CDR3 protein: CASSLGGPGYGYTF; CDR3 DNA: TGCGCCAGCAGCTTAGGAGGACCGGGCTATGGCTACACCTTC
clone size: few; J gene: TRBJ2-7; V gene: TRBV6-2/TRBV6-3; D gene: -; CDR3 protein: CASTAEGVPGEQYF; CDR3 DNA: TGTGCCAGCACCGCGGAGGGGGTTCCGGGCGAGCAGTACTTC
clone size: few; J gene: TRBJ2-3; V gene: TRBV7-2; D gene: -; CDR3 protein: CASSLAAWGRGADTQYF; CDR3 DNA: TGTGCCAGCAGCTTAGCAGCGTGGGGGCGTGGAGCAGATACGCAGTATTTT
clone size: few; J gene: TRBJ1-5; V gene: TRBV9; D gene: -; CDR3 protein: CASSARDRTPWQPQHF; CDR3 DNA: TGTGCCAGCAGCGCTCGAGACCGTACCCCGTGGCAGCCCCAGCATTTT
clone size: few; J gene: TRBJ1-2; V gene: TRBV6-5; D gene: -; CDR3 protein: CASSRGWGGYTF; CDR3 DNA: TGTGCCAGCAGTCGCGGCTGGGGCGGCTACACCTTC
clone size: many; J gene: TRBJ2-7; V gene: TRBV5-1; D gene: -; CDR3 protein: CASSLATGGRAYEQYF; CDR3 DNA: TGCGCCAGCAGCTTGGCCACCGGGGGACGGGCCTACGAGCAGTACTTC
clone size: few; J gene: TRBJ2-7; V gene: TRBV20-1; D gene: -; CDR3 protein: CSGTPHPLGVGAYEQYF; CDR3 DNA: TGCAGTGGGACCCCGCACCCGCTCGGGGTGGGGGCCTACGAGCAGTACTTC
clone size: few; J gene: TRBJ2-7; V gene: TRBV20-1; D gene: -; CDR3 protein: CSAYPLTLHYEQYF; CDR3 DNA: TGCAGTGCCTACCCGCTCACCCTCCACTACGAGCAGTACTTC
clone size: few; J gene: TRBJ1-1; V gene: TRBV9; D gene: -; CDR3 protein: CASSVVSAEGAFF; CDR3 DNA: TGTGCCAGCAGCGTAGTGTCGGCCGAGGGAGCTTTCTTT
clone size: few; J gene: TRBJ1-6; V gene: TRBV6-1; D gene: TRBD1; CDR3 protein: CASTAGGPSPLHF; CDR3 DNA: TGTGCCAGCACAGCAGGGGGCCCCTCACCCCTCCACTTT
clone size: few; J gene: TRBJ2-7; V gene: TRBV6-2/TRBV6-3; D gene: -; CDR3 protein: CASTKGLPSYEQYF; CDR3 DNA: TGTGCCAGCACTAAAGGACTACCGAGCTACGAGCAGTACTTC
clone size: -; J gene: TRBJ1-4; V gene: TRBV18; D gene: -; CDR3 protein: CASSPGRIFATNEKLFF; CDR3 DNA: TGTGCCAGCTCACCCGGGCGAATCTTTGCAACTAATGAAAAACTGTTTTTT
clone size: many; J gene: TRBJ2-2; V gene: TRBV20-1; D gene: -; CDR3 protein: CSAQSTGPGELFF; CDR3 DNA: TGCAGTGCCCAATCGACCGGGCCCGGGGAGCTGTTTTTT
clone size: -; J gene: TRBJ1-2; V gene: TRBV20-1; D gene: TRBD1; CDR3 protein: CSAWDRDYGYTF; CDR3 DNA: TGCAGTGCTTGGGACAGGGACTATGGCTACACCTTC
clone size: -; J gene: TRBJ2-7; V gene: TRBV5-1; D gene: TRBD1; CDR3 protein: CASSRDRGGRLGYEQYF; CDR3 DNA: TGCGCCAGCAGCAGGGACAGGGGTGGTCGGTTGGGATACGAGCAGTACTTC
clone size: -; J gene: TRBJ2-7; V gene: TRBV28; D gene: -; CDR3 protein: CASSSTQGLGEQYF; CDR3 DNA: TGTGCCAGCAGTTCGACCCAGGGTCTGGGAGAGCAGTACTTC
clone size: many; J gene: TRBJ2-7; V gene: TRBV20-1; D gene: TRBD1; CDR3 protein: CSASVDRVDYEQYF; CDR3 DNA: TGCAGTGCTAGTGTTGACAGGGTCGACTACGAGCAGTACTTC
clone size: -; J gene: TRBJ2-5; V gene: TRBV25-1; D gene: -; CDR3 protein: CASSEPGVKTQYF; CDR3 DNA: TGTGCCAGCAGTGAACCGGGTGTTAAGACCCAGTACTTC
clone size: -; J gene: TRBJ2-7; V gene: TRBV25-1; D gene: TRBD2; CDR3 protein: CASTGTSVYEQYF; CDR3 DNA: TGTGCCAGTACCGGGACTAGCGTGTACGAGCAGTACTTC
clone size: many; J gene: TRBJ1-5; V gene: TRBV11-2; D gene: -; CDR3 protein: CASSLGVTSNQPQHF; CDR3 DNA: TGTGCCAGCAGCTTGGGAGTTACTAGCAATCAGCCCCAGCATTTT
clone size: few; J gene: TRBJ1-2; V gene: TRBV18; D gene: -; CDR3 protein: CASSPLGEYGGGYTF; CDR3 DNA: TGTGCCAGCTCACCCCTTGGCGAATATGGGGGTGGCTACACCTTC
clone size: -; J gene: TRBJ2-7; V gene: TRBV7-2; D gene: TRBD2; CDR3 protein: CASSLAGSGGPYEQYF; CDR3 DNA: TGTGCCAGCAGCTTGGCGGGGTCGGGGGGGCCCTACGAGCAGTACTTC
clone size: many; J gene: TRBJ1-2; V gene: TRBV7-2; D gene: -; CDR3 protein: CASSAEGLHTYGYTF; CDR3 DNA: TGTGCCAGCAGCGCCGAGGGGCTTCACACTTATGGCTACACCTTC
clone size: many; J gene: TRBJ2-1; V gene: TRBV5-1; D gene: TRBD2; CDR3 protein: CASSLPRIPGLGGDEQFF; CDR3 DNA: TGCGCCAGCAGCTTGCCACGGATACCGGGACTAGGTGGGGATGAGCAGTTCTTC
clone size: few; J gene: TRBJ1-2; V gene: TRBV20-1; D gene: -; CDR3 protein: CSGRDPNYGYTF; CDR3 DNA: TGCAGTGGGAGGGACCCTAACTATGGCTACACCTTC
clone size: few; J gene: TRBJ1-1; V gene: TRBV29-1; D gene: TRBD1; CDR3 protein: CSVVRDRGQAFF; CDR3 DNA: TGCAGCGTTGTCCGGGACAGGGGGCAGGCTTTCTTT
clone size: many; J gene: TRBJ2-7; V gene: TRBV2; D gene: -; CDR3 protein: CASGQGYEQYF; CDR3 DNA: TGTGCCAGCGGCCAGGGGTACGAGCAGTACTTC
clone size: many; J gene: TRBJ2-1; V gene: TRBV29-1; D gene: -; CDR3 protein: CSVGMGYGQFF; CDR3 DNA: TGCAGCGTTGGGATGGGGTATGGGCAGTTCTTC
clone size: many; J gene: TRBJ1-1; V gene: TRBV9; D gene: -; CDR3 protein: CASSVGGRNTEAFF; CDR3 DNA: TGTGCCAGCAGCGTAGGTGGGAGGAACACTGAAGCTTTCTTT
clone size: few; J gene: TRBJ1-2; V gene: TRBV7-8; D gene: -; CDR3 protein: CASSPPQHRGGYTF; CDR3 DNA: TGTGCCAGCAGCCCTCCACAACATAGGGGGGGCTACACCTTC
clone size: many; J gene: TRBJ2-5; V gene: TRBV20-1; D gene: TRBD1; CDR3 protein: CSARDEYRGRETQYF; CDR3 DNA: TGCAGTGCTAGAGATGAGTACAGGGGGAGGGAGACCCAGTACTTC
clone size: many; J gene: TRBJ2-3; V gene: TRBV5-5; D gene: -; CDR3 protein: CASSLAYARDTQYF; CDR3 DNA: TGTGCCAGCAGCTTGGCCTATGCTCGCGATACGCAGTATTTT
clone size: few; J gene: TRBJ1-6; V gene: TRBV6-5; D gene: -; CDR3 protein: CASSYGTGTSPLHF; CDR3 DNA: TGTGCCAGCAGTTACGGCACAGGGACTTCACCCCTCCACTTT
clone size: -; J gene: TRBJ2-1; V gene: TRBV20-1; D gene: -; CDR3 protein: CSARDGASVSTSNEQFF; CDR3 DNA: TGCAGTGCTAGAGACGGGGCTAGCGTGAGTACCTCAAATGAGCAGTTCTTC
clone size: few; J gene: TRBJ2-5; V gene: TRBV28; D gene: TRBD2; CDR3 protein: CASSPGGRRLETQYF; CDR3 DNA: TGTGCCAGCAGCCCGGGCGGGAGGAGATTGGAGACCCAGTACTTC
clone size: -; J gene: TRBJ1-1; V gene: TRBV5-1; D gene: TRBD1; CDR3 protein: CASSSEGGRAFF; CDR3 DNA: TGCGCCAGCAGTTCTGAAGGGGGCCGTGCTTTCTTT
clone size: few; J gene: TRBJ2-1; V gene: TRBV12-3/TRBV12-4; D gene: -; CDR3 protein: CASSSGFSYNEQFF; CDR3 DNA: TGTGCCAGCAGTTCGGGATTTAGCTACAATGAGCAGTTCTTC
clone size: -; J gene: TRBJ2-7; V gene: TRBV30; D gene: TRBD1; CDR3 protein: CAWTTGTGPYEQYF; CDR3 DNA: TGTGCCTGGACTACCGGGACAGGGCCCTACGAGCAGTACTTC
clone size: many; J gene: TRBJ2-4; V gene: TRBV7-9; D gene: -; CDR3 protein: CASSLVGGNKNIQYF; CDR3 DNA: TGTGCCAGCAGCTTAGTAGGAGGGAACAAAAACATTCAGTACTTC
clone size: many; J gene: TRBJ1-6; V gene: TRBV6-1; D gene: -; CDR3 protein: CASSADRNSPLHF; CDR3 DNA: TGTGCCAGCAGTGCGGACAGAAATTCACCCCTCCACTTT
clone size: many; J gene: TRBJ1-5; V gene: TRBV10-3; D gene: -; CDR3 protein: CAINSQGTQPQHF; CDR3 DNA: TGTGCCATCAATTCTCAGGGGACTCAGCCCCAGCATTTT
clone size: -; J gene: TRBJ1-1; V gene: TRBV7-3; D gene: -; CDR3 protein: CASSLDRVRNTEAFF; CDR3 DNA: TGTGCCAGCAGCTTAGATCGGGTCCGGAACACTGAAGCTTTCTTT
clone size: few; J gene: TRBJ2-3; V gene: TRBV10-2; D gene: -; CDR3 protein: CASKQGVSTDTQYF; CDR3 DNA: TGCGCCAGCAAACAGGGTGTTAGTACAGATACGCAGTATTTT
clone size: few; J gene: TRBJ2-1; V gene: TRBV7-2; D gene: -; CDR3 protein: CASSLVVSGASEQFF; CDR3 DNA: TGTGCCAGCAGCTTAGTTGTATCGGGGGCCAGTGAGCAGTTCTTC
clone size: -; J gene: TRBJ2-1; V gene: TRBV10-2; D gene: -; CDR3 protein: CAAGPGWNEQIF; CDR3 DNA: TGCGCCGCCGGTCCGGGATGGAATGAGCAGATCTTC
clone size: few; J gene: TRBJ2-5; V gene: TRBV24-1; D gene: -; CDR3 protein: CATSDGTLGETQYF; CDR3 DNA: TGTGCCACCAGTGACGGGACCCTAGGGGAGACCCAGTACTTC
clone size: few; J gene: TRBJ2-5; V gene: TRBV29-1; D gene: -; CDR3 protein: CSVEGPVRETQYF; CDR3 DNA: TGCAGCGTTGAAGGGCCGGTCCGGGAGACCCAGTACTTC